Below are 30 T cell receptor beta chains sequenced from a single sample in a study of cytomegalovirus exposure and HLA in healthy donors. 60 Vbeta and 13 Jbeta primers were used in PCR. Libraries were prepared by immunoSEQ multiplex PCR; TCRdb keeps only in-frame clonotypes and omits some of them. This table lists over 30,000 clones. Sequenced material: PBMCs. These receptors all stem from a woman between 40 and 50 years old in good health and CMV-seropositive.

The rearrangement uses TRBV5-1 and TRBJ2-2; 7 nucleotides match TRBD1. CDR3 size: 13 residues. The trim removed 4 bases at V and 7 bases at J, leaving 4 bases unmatched. CDR1 is SGHRS, CDR2 YFSETQ, per germline. CDR3 residues: CASSRGQDGELFF. CDR3 nucleotides: TGCGCCAGCAGCCGCGGACAGGACGGGGAGCTGTTTTTT.

The rearrangement links TRBV7-6 to TRBJ2-7; 9 nucleotides line up with TRBD1. V dropped 4 bases and J dropped 2; count of bases not matched to a gene: 6. Germline V gene lookup returns CDR1 SGHVS and CDR2 FNYEAQ. The CDR3 covers 15 residues. The CDR3 DNA reads as TGTGCCAGCAGCTCCGGGACAGGGTCCCCCTACGAGCAGTACTTC. Amino acids: CASSSGTGSPYEQYF.

The V call is TRBV6-6, the J call TRBJ2-7, with D unresolved. V lost 0 bases and J 3 bases, leaving 15 bases between the germline ends. Germline V CDR1 and CDR2: MNHNY, SVGAGI (reference sequence). This CDR3 region has 16 residues. CDR3 loop: CASSYSTGPRYYEQYF. In nucleotides, the CDR3 is TGTGCCAGCAGTTACTCGACCGGTCCGCGGTACTACGAGCAGTACTTC.

This sequence joins TRBV7-3 and TRBJ2-3; 11 bases are a match to TRBD2. The CDR3 sequence is 16 residues long. Losses at the gene ends were 1 base for V and 1 base for J; bases not matched to a gene: 1. Germline CDR1 SGHTA, CDR2 FQGTGA. The CDR3 bases are TGTGCCAGCAGCTTAATAGCGGGAGGGGGCACAGATACGCAGTATTTT. It is translated as CASSLIAGGGTDTQYF.

J is TRBJ2-1 and V is TRBV4-1; 10 nucleotides align to TRBD2. V dropped 3 bases and J dropped 5; count of bases not matched to a gene: 7. This CDR3 comprises 16 residues. Germline V gene lookup returns CDR1 MGHRA and CDR2 YSYEKL. The CDR3 reads CASSQRGTSADNEQFF. Here the CDR3 DNA reads TGCGCCAGCAGCCAGAGAGGGACTAGCGCAGACAATGAGCAGTTCTTC.

This sequence joins TRBV18 and TRBJ2-5, with TRBD2 identical over 8 bases. V shed 2 bases, J shed 2 bases, and the junction held 4 bases outside the gene matches. The CDR3 covers 15 residues. Looked up from germline, CDR1 is KGHSH and CDR2 is LQKENI. The CDR3 here is CASSPGSGIQETQYF. CDR3 sequence (DNA): TGTGCCAGCTCACCAGGTAGCGGGATACAAGAGACCCAGTACTTC.

The chain is built from TRBV29-1 and TRBJ2-1; D might be TRBD2 (5 bases). The CDR3 is made up of 15 amino acids. The germline V gene encodes CDR1 SQVTM and CDR2 ANQGSEA. V gave up 3 bases and J gave up 6 bases, with 18 bases separating them. The CDR3: CSVDEASSPANEQFF. CDR3 DNA: TGCAGCGTTGATGAAGCTAGCAGTCCAGCCAATGAGCAGTTCTTC.

V and J are TRBV15 and TRBJ2-5; D may be TRBD2 (6 bases). The CDR3 loop spans 17 amino acids. Trimming pared 0 bases from V and 7 bases from J, leaving 21 bases between. Germline CDR1 LNHNV, CDR2 YYDKDF (reference sequence). This CDR3 reads CATSRDQGGATTGTQYF. The CDR3 DNA reads as TGTGCCACCAGCAGAGATCAAGGCGGGGCCACCACCGGGACCCAGTACTTC.

The chain has TRBV2 and TRBJ2-7, with 8 bases matching TRBD1. The CDR3 runs to 15 residues. After removal of 4 bases from V and 0 bases from J, the junction contained 5 bases not matched to a gene. Per the germline V gene, CDR1 is SNHLY and CDR2 is FYNNEI. CDR3: CASSVLGTGSYEQYF. The CDR3 DNA is TGTGCCAGCAGTGTTCTGGGGACAGGCTCCTACGAGCAGTACTTC.

The genes are TRBV7-8 and TRBJ1-5; D is unclear. Germline CDR1 and CDR2: SGHVS and FQNEAQ. Trimming took 4 bases from V and 5 from J, leaving 6 bases between them. This CDR3 contains 12 residues. The CDR3 DNA follows: TGTGCCAGCAGCTGGTCGGATCAGCCCCAGCATTTT. This encodes CASSWSDQPQHF.

The chain uses TRBV19 and TRBJ2-7, with D possibly being TRBD2 (5 bases). Trimming left V 0 bases short and J 5 bases short, with 17 bases between. Germline CDR1 and CDR2: LNHDA and SQIVND (reference sequence). This CDR3 spans 16 amino acids. The CDR3 bases are TGTGCCAGTAGTATAGACCCCCTCGGGAACTGGGACGAGCAGTACTTC. Translated: CASSIDPLGNWDEQYF. Complete variable domain (other parts from reference TRBV19 and TRBJ2-7): DGGITQSPKYLFRKEGQNVTLSCEQNLNHDAMYWYRQDPGQGLRLIYYSQIVNDFQKGDIAEGYSVSREKKESFPLTVTSAQKNPTAFYLCASSIDPLGNWDEQYFGPGTRLTVT.

The chain has TRBV7-9 and TRBJ1-2, with 10 bases that match TRBD1. This CDR3 region has 12 residues. Per the germline V gene, CDR1 is SEHNR and CDR2 is FQNEAQ (reference sequence). V lost 3 bases, J lost 11 bases, and 3 bases stayed unmatched. The CDR3 loop is CASSLDRGRYTF. The DNA of the CDR3 is TGTGCCAGCAGCTTGGACAGGGGGAGGTACACCTTC.

The chain couples TRBV6-6 to TRBJ2-7; D is unresolved. CDR1 and CDR2 from the germline V gene are MNHNY and SVGAGI (reference sequence). Trimming cost V 7 bases and J 4 bases, with 17 bases left between them. The CDR3 is 14 amino acids. The CDR3: CASTSLELEYEQYF. In nucleotides, the CDR3 is TGTGCCAGCACCTCCCTAGAACTTGAATACGAGCAGTACTTC.

The chain links TRBV7-3 to TRBJ2-1; unclear D gene. The CDR3 sequence is 13 residues long. Germline V gene data show CDR1 as SGHTA and CDR2 as FQGTGA. The V end was cut by 0 bases, the J end by 7 bases, with 7 bases between. The DNA of the CDR3 is TGTGCCAGCAGCTTAACTAACGGGAATGAGCAGTTCTTC. Protein product: CASSLTNGNEQFF.

This chain joins TRBV29-1 and TRBJ2-1; perhaps TRBD1 as D (7 bases). CDR1 and CDR2 (germline): SQVTM, ANQGSEA. This CDR3 spans 15 amino acids. Trimming stripped 0 bases from V and 8 bases from J, with 17 bases between. CDR3 nucleotide sequence: TGCAGCGTTGAAGACGGAGGGGGCGGTTTCGATGAGCAGTTCTTC. The encoded protein is CSVEDGGGGFDEQFF.

The V call is TRBV10-3, the J call TRBJ2-5; maybe TRBD2 (5 bases). Between the trimmed V and J ends, which lost 0 bases and 4 bases, there was a span of 6 bases. CDR1 and CDR2 from the germline V gene are ENHRY and SYGVKD. This CDR3 contains 13 residues. Written as DNA, the CDR3 is TGTGCCATCAGTGAGTCGAGCGGAGAGACCCAGTACTTC. It translates to CAISESSGETQYF.

CDR3 coding DNA: TGTGCCACCTTCAATACAGGTCAAGCCTACGAGCAGTACTTC. It encodes CATFNTGQAYEQYF. This sequence joins TRBV6-5 and TRBJ2-7, with D tentatively TRBD1 (5 bases). Between the trimmed V and J ends, which lost 10 bases and 2 bases, there was a span of 18 bases. Germline V gene data show CDR1 as MNHEY and CDR2 as SVGAGI. The CDR3 loop spans 14 amino acids.

The V call is TRBV9, the J call TRBJ1-3, with D perhaps matching TRBD1 (6 bases). The germline CDR1 and CDR2 sequences are SGDLS and YYNGEE. The CDR3 has 17 amino acids. V was trimmed by 0 bases and J by 2 bases, leaving 15 bases between them. The CDR3 here is CASSVGSQGHAGNTIYF. CDR3 in DNA: TGTGCCAGCAGCGTAGGTTCCCAGGGACATGCTGGAAACACCATATATTTT. Supplemented by reference TRBV9 and TRBJ1-3, the full variable domain reads DSGVTQTPKHLITATGQRVTLRCSPRSGDLSVYWYQQSLDQGLQFLIQYYNGEERAKGNILERFSAQQFPDLHSELNLSSLELGDSALYFCASSVGSQGHAGNTIYFGEGSWLTVV.

The chain carries TRBV19 and TRBJ2-3; 8 bases are a match to TRBD2. The germline V gene encodes CDR1 LNHDA and CDR2 SQIVND (reference sequence). The length of the CDR3 is 14 residues. After removal of 6 bases from V and 0 bases from J, the junction contained 2 bases not matched to a gene. CDR3 DNA: TGTGCCAGTAGGAAGCGGGAGAGCACAGATACGCAGTATTTT. It translates to CASRKRESTDTQYF.

This chain uses TRBV12-5 with TRBJ2-2, with a weak D call TRBD1 (6 bases). The CDR3 totals 15 residues. Germline V CDR1 and CDR2: LGHNT, FRNRAP. Trimming shortened V by 1 base and J by 3 bases, and 9 bases separated the two germline ends. CDR3 region: CASGLGGLDTGELFF. The DNA of the CDR3 is TGTGCTAGTGGTTTGGGGGGGCTTGACACCGGGGAGCTGTTTTTT.

V usage is TRBV28 and J usage is TRBJ2-1; 8 bases align to TRBD1. The CDR3 runs to 14 residues. Germline CDR1 is MDHEN and CDR2 is SYDVKM. Trimming at V came to 8 bases and at J to 3 bases, leaving 6 bases not matched to a gene. The CDR3 DNA reads TGTGCCAGCCACAGGGGGAGCGTCTACAATGAGCAGTTCTTC. Translating it yields CASHRGSVYNEQFF.

The J gene is TRBJ2-7, the V gene TRBV7-8; D is possibly TRBD1 (5 bases). Germline V gene data show CDR1 as SGHVS and CDR2 as FQNEAQ. The CDR3 is made up of 14 amino acids. The ends were cut back, 4 bases at V and 7 bases at J, with 17 bases in the middle. This CDR3 is CASSWVTVGEEQYF. The CDR3, as DNA: TGTGCCAGCAGCTGGGTGACAGTAGGGGAAGAGCAGTACTTC.

The chain combines TRBV27 with TRBJ1-2, with 11 bases aligning to TRBD1. Germline lookup yields CDR1 MNHEY and CDR2 SMNVEV (reference sequence). The V segment lost 5 bases and the J segment 8 bases; nucleotides outside the gene matches: 10. The CDR3 has 15 residues. The CDR3 coding sequence is TGTGCCAGCAGTCCGCCGGGACAGGGGGATAAGGGCTACACCTTC. Its protein product is CASSPPGQGDKGYTF.

The rearrangement uses TRBV30 and TRBJ2-1; 8 nucleotides line up with TRBD1. The germline CDR1 and CDR2 sequences are GTSNPN and SVGIG (reference sequence). The CDR3 spans 15 residues. V gave up 2 bases and J gave up 5 bases; unmatched junction bases: 8. Here the CDR3 DNA reads TGTGCCTGGAGTCCGGACAGGGTACGTGACAATGAGCAGTTCTTC. Encoded protein: CAWSPDRVRDNEQFF.

DNA for the CDR3: TGTGCCAGCAGTACAACCCGACAGGGTGTGTGGAGTGCTTTCTTT. It encodes CASSTTRQGVWSAFF. The genes are TRBV28 and TRBJ1-1; TRBD1 agrees at 7 bases. The CDR3 is 15 amino acids. From germline, CDR1 is MDHEN and CDR2 SYDVKM. V was clipped by 5 bases and J by 11 bases; unmatched bases: 17.

The chain links TRBV7-8 to TRBJ1-5; D may be TRBD1 (6 bases). This CDR3 spans 13 amino acids. The V end was cut by 4 bases, the J end by 5 bases, with 9 bases between. The germline V gene encodes CDR1 SGHVS and CDR2 FQNEAQ. CDR3 protein: CASSYRTDQPQHF. As DNA, the CDR3 is TGTGCCAGCAGCTACAGGACAGATCAGCCCCAGCATTTT.

The chain joins TRBV11-3 to TRBJ2-3; the D is unclear. The germline V gene has CDR1 SGHNT and CDR2 YENEEA. The CDR3 is 15 amino acids. V lost 3 bases and J 0 bases, leaving 10 bases between the germline ends. This CDR3 reads CASSFDSSSTDTQYF. CDR3 in DNA: TGTGCCAGCAGCTTCGACTCGTCTAGCACAGATACGCAGTATTTT.

The chain recombines TRBV2 with TRBJ1-1; D not certain. There are 15 residues in the CDR3. The V gene's germline CDR1 is SNHLY and CDR2 FYNNEI. V shed 6 bases and J shed 0 bases, with 14 bases lying between them. This CDR3 reads CASRAQSNVNTEAFF. The CDR3 nucleotides read TGTGCCAGCAGGGCCCAAAGTAATGTGAACACTGAAGCTTTCTTT.

The chain combines TRBV19 with TRBJ1-1, with D hard to call. The germline V gene has CDR1 LNHDA and CDR2 SQIVND (reference sequence). The CDR3 is 15 amino acids. The V and J ends lost 1 base and 5 bases respectively, with 14 bases between them. The DNA for the CDR3 is TGTGCCAGTAGTATAGTGGAGGGTTTAACGACTGAAGCTTTCTTT. Its protein product is CASSIVEGLTTEAFF.

This rearrangement joins TRBV6-6 to TRBJ2-7; perhaps TRBD1 as D (5 bases). The CDR3 extends over 15 amino acids. Trimming cost V 6 bases and J 2 bases, with 17 bases left between them. From germline, CDR1 is MNHNY and CDR2 SVGAGI (reference sequence). CDR3 sequence (DNA): TGTGCCAGCAGCGCTCCCGACAGACTCGCCTACGAGCAGTACTTC. This codes for CASSAPDRLAYEQYF.